This TCR beta chain stems from a study of blood T cell repertoires in COVID-19. With 6 bases removed from V and 2 bases from J, the gap between germline ends came to 12 bases. The CDR3 covers 14 residues. Per germline, CDR1 SGHDT and CDR2 YYEEEE. Only in-frame clones appear in the TCRdb table, and some are missing; sequencing was by immunoSEQ multiplex PCR. The sample has 100,000 to 150,000 clones, roughly 88% seen once. This receptor was identified in a man aged 45 to 65 with acute or convalescent COVID-19. The V call is TRBV5-6, the J call TRBJ1-3, with D perhaps TRBD1 (5 bases). The sequenced material came from peripheral blood. CDR3 loop: CASTSGDPGNTIYF. CDR3 nucleotide sequence: TGTGCCAGCACCTCGGGGGACCCTGGAAACACCATATATTTT. Full variable domain (rest looked up from reference TRBV5-6 and TRBJ1-3): DAGVTQSPTHLIKTRGQQVTLRCSPKSGHDTVSWYQQALGQGPQFIFQYYEEEERQRGNFPDRFSGHQFPNYSSELNVNALLLGDSALYLCASTSGDPGNTIYFGEGSWLTVV.